The clone carrying this T cell receptor (beta chain) came up many times. Its specificity is unknown. These data belong to a study of CD8 T cells in ankylosing spondylitis. Study results and caveats: In peripheral blood, disease-linked CD8+ clones occurred at relatively low frequencies. Seemingly characteristic of ankylosing spondylitis blood was a TCR beta motif consisting of 7 or 8 highly homologous variants. It was reported that disease-linked clones were significantly enriched in matched ankylosing spondylitis synovial fluid.

With molecular barcodes, quantitative 5'-RACE was used to make the TCR beta libraries. TCRdb re-derived calls from the 5' RACE reads in MiXCR, one entry per CDR3 protein. This sample carries 220,000 or so distinct CDR3 sequences, 10% to 13% of them seen once, and the ten largest clones take 21%. V was pared by 5 bases and J by 7 bases, with 17 bases between. This CDR3 comprises 15 residues. Germline V lookup: CDR1 SGHVS, CDR2 FNYEAQ. V is TRBV7-6 and J is TRBJ1-4; tentatively, D is TRBD1 (6 bases). The TCR originated in a male donor with ankylosing spondylitis or in good health (not recorded which). Specimen: blood, either unsorted or a sorted T cell fraction (not recorded which). The CDR3 nucleotides read TGTGCCAGCAGCCTCTTACAGGAAGGGGGTGAAAAACTGTTTTTT. Translating gives CASSLLQEGGEKLFF. Filled out from reference TRBV7-6 and TRBJ1-4, the complete variable domain reads GAGVSQSPRYKVTKRGQDVALRCDPISGHVSLYWYRQALGQGPEFLTYFNYEAQQDKSGLPNDRFSAERPEGSISTLTIQRTEQRDSAMYRCASSLLQEGGEKLFFGSGTQLSVL.